A single T cell receptor beta chain is shown here with its context. Its specific antigen is unknown. The input lacks base qualities; no much larger clone sits a single base away. The sample's time point, from its label and the paper: baseline before first vaccination. The treatment or condition label here, explained by the study, means: meningococcal conjugate vaccine given as trial control. Vaccinee samples came from UK trials COV001 and COV002, including a single-blind randomized controlled phase 2/3 trial of AZD1222 (ChAdOx1 nCoV-19) in healthy adults. For TCRbeta chain sequencing, PBMC samples from trial participants were taken at day 0 and at day 28 after the second dose. This specimen comes from a study of T cell responses to AZD1222 COVID-19 vaccine (dated by TCRdb to 2020 to 2022). Turning to the overall study: TCR sequencing was performed for 233 trial participants, of whom 200 to 210 were given two doses of AZD1222 and some 25 were given two doses of MenACWY control vaccine. Trial participants were enrolled by age into subgroups of 18-55, 56-69 and 70-plus years, and around 140, 26 and 57 TCR-sequenced participants, respectively, were included in these subgroups. Points the paper makes about the study in general: Conclusions about previously exposed vaccinees are limited, since just a handful of AZD1222 recipients were seropositive for SARS-CoV-2 at baseline. In the small 56-69-year group, the increase in depth fell short of significance, most likely because of low power. No day 14 peak-response samples were available, so repertoires were characterized only after the peak T cell response. Most participants were white British and females outnumbered males, and the authors suggested that clonal diversity may have been underestimated. Nearly half of unique spike-specific TCRs reportedly recognized epitopes outside regions mutated in the B.1.351 and B.1.1.7 variants. After two AZD1222 doses, both the breadth and the depth of spike-specific TCRs were significantly higher than at day 0 and than in MenACWY recipients. The whole spike protein was spanned by vaccine-associated CD4 TCRs, and dominant responses were seen in regions 160-218 and 743-854.

The trim is 4 bases for V and 5 bases for J, with a gap of 12 bases between the germline ends. Taken from cysteine to phenylalanine, the CDR3 has 13 residues. The DNA shown is the 39-base CDR3, in frame from base 1. The CDR3 regions of human TCRbeta chains were subjected to immunosequencing. As for the original processing: TCRs in the repertoires were compared against a reference library of SARS-CoV-2-specific TCRs that had been generated with the MIRA antigen-specificity platform. Breadth meant the fraction of unique TCRs that were SARS-CoV-2-associated, whereas depth meant the fraction of total T cells that were SARS-CoV-2-associated. Each spike-specific TCR was assigned to its reactive spike region and to a CD4 or CD8 class using the MIRA data. Log10-transformed breadth and depth values were compared by one-way ANOVA with Sidak's multiple comparisons tests. TCRdb limited this immuneACCESS table to in-frame rearrangements with V and J called. A share of clones is missing; checked studies link under half to unresolved V genes, and the rest is unexplained. V and J calls and clone size come straight from that table; D and trimming were deduced from the DNA. Present in this sample are some 150,000 clones, approximately 78% of which were seen just once. The ten biggest clones cover about 4% of the sample.

This specimen was peripheral blood, taken on day 0 of MenACWY control vaccination. The V gene is TRBV12-3 or TRBV12-4 and the J gene is TRBJ2-7; the D segment cannot be called with confidence. The clonotype originates from an adult in good health. CDR3 protein: CASSSGPSHEQYF. The bases read TGTGCCAGCAGTTCAGGACCGTCCCACGAGCAGTACTTC.